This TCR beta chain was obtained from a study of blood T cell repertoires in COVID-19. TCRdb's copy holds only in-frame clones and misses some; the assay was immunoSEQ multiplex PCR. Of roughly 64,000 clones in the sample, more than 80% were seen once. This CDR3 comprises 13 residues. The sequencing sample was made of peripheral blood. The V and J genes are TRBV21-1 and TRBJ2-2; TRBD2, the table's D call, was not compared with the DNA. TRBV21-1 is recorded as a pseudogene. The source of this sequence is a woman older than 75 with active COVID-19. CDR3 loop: CASSSGGAGELFF. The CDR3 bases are TGTGCCAGCAGTTCCGGGGGTGCCGGGGAGCTGTTTTTT.